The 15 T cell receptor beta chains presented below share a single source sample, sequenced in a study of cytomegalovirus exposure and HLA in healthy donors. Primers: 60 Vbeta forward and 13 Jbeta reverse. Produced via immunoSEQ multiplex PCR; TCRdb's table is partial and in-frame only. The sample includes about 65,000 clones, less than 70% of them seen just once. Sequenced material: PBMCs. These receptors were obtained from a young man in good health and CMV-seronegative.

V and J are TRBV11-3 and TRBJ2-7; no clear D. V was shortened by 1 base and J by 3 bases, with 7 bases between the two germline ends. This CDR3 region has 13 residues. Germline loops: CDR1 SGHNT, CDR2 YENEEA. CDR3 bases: TGTGCCAGCAGCTTAGTATACGGCTACGAGCAGTACTTC. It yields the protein CASSLVYGYEQYF.

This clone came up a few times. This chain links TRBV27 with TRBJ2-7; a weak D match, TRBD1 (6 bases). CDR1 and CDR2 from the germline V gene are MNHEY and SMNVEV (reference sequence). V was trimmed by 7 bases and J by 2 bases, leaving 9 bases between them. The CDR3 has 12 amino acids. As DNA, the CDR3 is TGTGCCAGCATGGACAGCCCCTACGAGCAGTACTTC. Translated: CASMDSPYEQYF.

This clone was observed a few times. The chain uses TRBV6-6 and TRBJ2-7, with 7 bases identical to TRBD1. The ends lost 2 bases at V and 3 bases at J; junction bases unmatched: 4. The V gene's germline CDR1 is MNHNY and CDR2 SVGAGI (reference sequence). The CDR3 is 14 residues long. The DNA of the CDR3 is TGTGCCAGCAGTTACGGGACAGTCATCTACGAGCAGTACTTC. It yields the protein CASSYGTVIYEQYF.

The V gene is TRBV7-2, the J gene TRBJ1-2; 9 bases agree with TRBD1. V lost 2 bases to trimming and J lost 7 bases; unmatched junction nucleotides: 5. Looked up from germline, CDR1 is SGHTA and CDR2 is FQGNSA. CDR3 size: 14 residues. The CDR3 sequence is CASSLQTDRGGYTF. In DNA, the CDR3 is TGTGCCAGCAGCTTACAGACGGACAGGGGTGGCTACACCTTC. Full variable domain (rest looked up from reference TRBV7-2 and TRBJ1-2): GAGVSQSPSNKVTEKGKDVELRCDPISGHTALYWYRQSLGQGLEFLIYFQGNSAPDKSGLPSDRFSAERTGGSVSTLTIQRTQQEDSAVYLCASSLQTDRGGYTFGSGTRLTVV.

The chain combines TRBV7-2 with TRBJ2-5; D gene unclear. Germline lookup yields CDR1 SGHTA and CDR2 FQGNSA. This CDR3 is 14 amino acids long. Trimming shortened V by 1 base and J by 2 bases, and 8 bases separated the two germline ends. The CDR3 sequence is CASSLVARQETQYF. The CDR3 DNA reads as TGTGCCAGCAGCTTAGTGGCCCGACAAGAGACCCAGTACTTC.

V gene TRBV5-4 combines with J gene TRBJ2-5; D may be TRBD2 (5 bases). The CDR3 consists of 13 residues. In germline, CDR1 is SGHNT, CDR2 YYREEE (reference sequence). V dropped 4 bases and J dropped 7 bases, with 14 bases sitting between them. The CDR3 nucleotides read TGTGCCAGCAGCCGGGTGGACGGAGGGACCCAGTACTTC. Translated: CASSRVDGGTQYF. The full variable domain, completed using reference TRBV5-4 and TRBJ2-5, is ETGVTQSPTHLIKTRGQQVTLRCSSQSGHNTVSWYQQALGQGPQFIFQYYREEENGRGNFPPRFSGLQFPNYSSELNVNALELDDSALYLCASSRVDGGTQYFGPGTRLLVL.

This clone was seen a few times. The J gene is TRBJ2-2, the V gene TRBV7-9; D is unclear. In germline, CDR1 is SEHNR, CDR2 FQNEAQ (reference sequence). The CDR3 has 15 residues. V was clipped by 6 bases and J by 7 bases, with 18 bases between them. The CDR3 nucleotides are TGTGCCAGCAGTATGGCACTATTAAAGAGCGGGGAGCTGTTTTTT. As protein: CASSMALLKSGELFF.

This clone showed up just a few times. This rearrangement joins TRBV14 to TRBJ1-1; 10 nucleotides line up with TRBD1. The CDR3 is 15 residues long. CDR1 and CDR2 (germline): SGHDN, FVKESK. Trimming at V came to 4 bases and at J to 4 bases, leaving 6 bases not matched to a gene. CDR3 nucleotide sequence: TGTGCCAGCAGCCGGGACAGGGGAAGAGGCACTGAAGCTTTCTTT. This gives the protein CASSRDRGRGTEAFF.

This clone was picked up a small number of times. The CDR3 bases are TGTGCCAGCAGTAATTCAGGGGGAGGCTATGGCTACACCTTC. Translation gives CASSNSGGGYGYTF. The J gene is TRBJ1-2, the V gene TRBV6-5; 7 bases fit TRBD1. V lost 5 bases, J lost 4 bases, and 7 bases stayed unmatched. CDR1 is MNHEY, CDR2 SVGAGI, per germline. This CDR3 is 14 amino acids long.

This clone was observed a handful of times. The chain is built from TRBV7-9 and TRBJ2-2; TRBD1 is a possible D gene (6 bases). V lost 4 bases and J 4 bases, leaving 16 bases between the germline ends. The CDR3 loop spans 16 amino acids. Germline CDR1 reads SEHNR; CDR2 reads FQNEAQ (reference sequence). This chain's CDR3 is CASSSRGGTGTGELFF. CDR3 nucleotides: TGTGCCAGCAGCTCCAGGGGCGGAACGGGCACCGGGGAGCTGTTTTTT.

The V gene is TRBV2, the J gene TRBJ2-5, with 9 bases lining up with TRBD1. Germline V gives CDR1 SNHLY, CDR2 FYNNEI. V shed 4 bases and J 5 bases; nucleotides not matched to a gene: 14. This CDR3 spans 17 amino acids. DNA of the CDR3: TGTGCCAGCAGTGCTGGTCCGGGACAGGGTTACCGGGAGACCCAGTACTTC. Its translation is CASSAGPGQGYRETQYF.

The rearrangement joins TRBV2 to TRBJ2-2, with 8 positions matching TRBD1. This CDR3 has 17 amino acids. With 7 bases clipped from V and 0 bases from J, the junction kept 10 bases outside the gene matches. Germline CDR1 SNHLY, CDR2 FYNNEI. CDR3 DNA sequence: TGTGCCAGCAACTCGGCCCTGGACAGGGCGAACACCGGGGAGCTGTTTTTT. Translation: CASNSALDRANTGELFF.

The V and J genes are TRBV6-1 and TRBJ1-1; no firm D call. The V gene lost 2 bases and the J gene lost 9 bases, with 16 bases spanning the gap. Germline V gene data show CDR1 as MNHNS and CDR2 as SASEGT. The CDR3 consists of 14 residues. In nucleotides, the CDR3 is TGTGCCAGCAGTGAATTAATCAGGCCAGCTAAAGCTTTCTTT. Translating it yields CASSELIRPAKAFF.

CDR3 nucleotide sequence: TGTGCCAGCAGAGCAACAGGGAGCTCTGGAAACACCATATATTTT. Translation gives CASRATGSSGNTIYF. The chain is built from TRBV9 and TRBJ1-3; perhaps TRBD1 as D (6 bases). The CDR3 is 15 amino acids. CDR1 SGDLS and CDR2 YYNGEE come from the germline V gene. With 5 bases removed from V and 0 bases from J, the gap between germline ends came to 12 bases.

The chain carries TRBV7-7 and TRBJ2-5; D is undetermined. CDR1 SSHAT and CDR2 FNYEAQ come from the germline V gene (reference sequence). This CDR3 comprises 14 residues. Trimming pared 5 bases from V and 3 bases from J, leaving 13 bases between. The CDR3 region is CASSLFGDKETQYF. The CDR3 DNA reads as TGTGCCAGCAGCCTATTCGGTGACAAAGAGACCCAGTACTTC.